The 30 T cell receptor beta chains reported below all come from one sample, sequenced in a study of OX40 agonist ivuxolimab in advanced cancers. Sequencing used immunoSEQ multiplex PCR; TCRdb keeps in-frame clones, though not all of them. In the table there are some 83,000 clones, just over 85% of which are singletons. The input for sequencing was CD4+ or CD8+ T cells sorted from blood, taken in a trial of the OX40 agonist ivuxolimab. The receptor set was obtained from an adult with an advanced solid tumor such as melanoma, head and neck, liver or kidney cancer.

As DNA, the CDR3 is TGCAGCGTTCAAACCCTGCAGGGTGCTGGTGAAAAACTGTTTTTT. Translating gives CSVQTLQGAGEKLFF. The gene calls are TRBV29-1 and TRBJ1-4, with D possibly being TRBD1 (5 bases). Germline CDR1 reads SQVTM; CDR2 reads ANQGSEA. There are 15 residues in the CDR3. Trimming took off 5 bases at V and 7 bases at J, with 20 bases between the two ends.

This chain joins TRBV5-1 and TRBJ2-5, with 8 bases that match TRBD1. This CDR3 has 15 amino acids. CDR1 and CDR2 from the germline V gene are SGHRS and YFSETQ. V shed 2 bases and J 5 bases; nucleotides not matched to a gene: 8. Written as DNA, the CDR3 is TGCGCCAGCAGCTTCGGCAGGGGGCGCGGGGAGACCCAGTACTTC. Protein product: CASSFGRGRGETQYF.

The genes are TRBV7-2 and TRBJ2-5; D is unclear. Looked up from germline, CDR1 is SGHTA and CDR2 is FQGNSA. The V end was cut by 4 bases, the J end by 0 bases, with 6 bases between. The CDR3 has 13 residues. CDR3 in amino acids: CASSSGYQETQYF. The CDR3 DNA follows: TGTGCCAGCAGCTCAGGCTACCAAGAGACCCAGTACTTC.

The V gene is TRBV7-6, the J gene TRBJ2-3; D ambiguous. V lost 5 bases and J 3 bases, leaving 24 bases between the germline ends. Germline CDR1 and CDR2: SGHVS and FNYEAQ. The CDR3 extends over 18 amino acids. The CDR3 DNA follows: TGTGCCAGCAGCCAATCGATCGACACTCCTACACTTACAGATACGCAGTATTTT. This codes for CASSQSIDTPTLTDTQYF.

V is TRBV11-2 and J is TRBJ1-1; unclear D gene. Germline V gene sequence: CDR1 SGHAT, CDR2 FQNNGV. Trimming left V 5 bases short and J 6 bases short, with 7 bases between. CDR3 length equals 11 residues. This CDR3 reads CASSERSEAFF. The CDR3 DNA reads TGTGCCAGCAGCGAGCGATCTGAAGCTTTCTTT.

The CDR3 reads CASSLVGRGNEQFF. In DNA form, the CDR3 reads TGTGCCAGCAGCTTGGTTGGAAGGGGTAATGAGCAGTTCTTC. The J gene is TRBJ2-1, the V gene TRBV5-6; possible D gene TRBD1, 5 bases. The CDR3 is 14 amino acids. The germline V and J ends were trimmed by 0 bases and 7 bases, with 11 bases remaining between them. The germline V gene encodes CDR1 SGHDT and CDR2 YYEEEE. The full variable domain, in which reference TRBV5-6 and TRBJ2-1 provide the parts outside the CDR3, is DAGVTQSPTHLIKTRGQQVTLRCSPKSGHDTVSWYQQALGQGPQFIFQYYEEEERQRGNFPDRFSGHQFPNYSSELNVNALLLGDSALYLCASSLVGRGNEQFFGPGTRLTVL.

The chain has TRBV2 and TRBJ2-5; 8 bases fit TRBD2. The CDR3 is 13 residues long. V lost 5 bases, J lost 4 bases, and 3 bases stayed unmatched. Germline V gene sequence: CDR1 SNHLY, CDR2 FYNNEI. The CDR3 sequence is CASSTGGPETQYF. The CDR3 DNA reads as TGTGCCAGCAGTACGGGAGGGCCAGAGACCCAGTACTTC.

The V gene is TRBV9, the J gene TRBJ2-1; 8 bases are shared with TRBD2. This CDR3 comprises 15 residues. Germline-derived CDR1 and CDR2 are SGDLS and YYNGEE. J gave up 5 bases and V 4 bases, and 8 bases lay outside the gene matches. For the CDR3, the DNA is TGTGCCAGCAGCCCGCAGACTAGCGCAGACAATGAGCAGTTCTTC. Residues: CASSPQTSADNEQFF. The full variable domain, in which reference TRBV9 and TRBJ2-1 provide the parts outside the CDR3, is DSGVTQTPKHLITATGQRVTLRCSPRSGDLSVYWYQQSLDQGLQFLIQYYNGEERAKGNILERFSAQQFPDLHSELNLSSLELGDSALYFCASSPQTSADNEQFFGPGTRLTVL.

V is TRBV5-1 and J is TRBJ2-1; no clear D. This CDR3 comprises 16 residues. The germline V and J ends were trimmed by 4 bases and 7 bases, with 21 bases remaining between them. Germline V CDR1 and CDR2: SGHRS, YFSETQ. The CDR3 is CASSLGMVGPRNEQFF. CDR3 coding DNA: TGCGCCAGCAGCCTGGGTATGGTGGGTCCAAGAAATGAGCAGTTCTTC.

The chain joins TRBV2 to TRBJ2-2; TRBD1 agrees at 7 bases. The CDR3 covers 15 residues. J gave up 6 bases and V 1 base, and 5 bases lay outside the gene matches. CDR1 and CDR2 (germline): SNHLY, FYNNEI. The CDR3: CASSEEGAVAGELFF. Written as DNA, the CDR3 is TGTGCCAGCAGTGAAGAGGGGGCTGTAGCCGGGGAGCTGTTTTTT.

The V gene is TRBV9, the J gene TRBJ2-3; TRBD1 matches at 10 bases. V was clipped by 0 bases and J by 3 bases; unmatched bases: 4. The CDR3 is 16 residues long. CDR1 is SGDLS, CDR2 YYNGEE, per germline. For the CDR3, the DNA is TGTGCCAGCAGCGTAGTGGGACAGGGGCTGACAGATACGCAGTATTTT. Translated, it gives CASSVVGQGLTDTQYF.

This rearrangement joins TRBV4-1 to TRBJ2-7, with 16 bases that match TRBD2. The CDR3 length is 21 residues. V gave up 1 base and J gave up 5 bases; unmatched junction bases: 17. Germline CDR1 reads MGHRA; CDR2 reads YSYEKL. CDR3 sequence: CASSQGPAGTSGGAFSNEQYF. CDR3 nucleotides: TGCGCCAGCAGCCAAGGACCAGCCGGGACTAGCGGGGGGGCCTTTTCCAACGAGCAGTACTTC.

The chain combines TRBV6-6 with TRBJ2-7, with 10 bases lining up with TRBD2. V lost 2 bases and J lost 6; bases outside the gene matches: 4. Germline V gene lookup returns CDR1 MNHNY and CDR2 SVGAGI (reference sequence). The CDR3 runs to 14 residues. The CDR3 DNA is TGTGCCAGCAGTTACGAGCGGGGGGGCGGCGAGCAGTACTTC. This encodes CASSYERGGGEQYF.

The chain couples TRBV5-6 to TRBJ1-2; D unclear. Germline CDR1 reads SGHDT; CDR2 reads YYEEEE. This CDR3 contains 15 residues. The V gene lost 0 bases and the J gene lost 8 bases, with 17 bases spanning the gap. The CDR3 DNA sequence: TGTGCCAGCAGCTTGGGAGGAGTCTCCCAAAGGGGCTACACCTTC. It encodes CASSLGGVSQRGYTF.

The rearrangement joins TRBV11-2 to TRBJ2-4; 7 nucleotides match TRBD2. This CDR3 contains 18 residues. The V segment lost 5 bases and the J segment 0 bases; nucleotides outside the gene matches: 13. Germline lookup yields CDR1 SGHAT and CDR2 FQNNGV. In DNA form, the CDR3 reads TGTGCCAGCAGCCCTAGGAAGCGGGGTGAACTAGCCAAAAACATTCAGTACTTC. Amino acids: CASSPRKRGELAKNIQYF.

The rearrangement links TRBV9 to TRBJ2-3, with D maybe TRBD2 (6 bases). Germline lookup yields CDR1 SGDLS and CDR2 YYNGEE. The CDR3 extends over 15 amino acids. V shed 4 bases and J shed 0 bases, with 12 bases lying between them. DNA of the CDR3: TGTGCCAGCAGCTTGGGCGGGGCAAGCACAGATACGCAGTATTTT. Amino acid sequence: CASSLGGASTDTQYF.

The chain couples TRBV23-1 to TRBJ2-1; D is undetermined. TRBV23-1 belongs to the ORF category, with a function that is uncertain. The ends were cut back, 0 bases at V and 5 bases at J, with 5 bases in the middle. The CDR3 covers 13 residues. The CDR3 sequence is CASSQSRHNEQFF. The CDR3 nucleotides read TGCGCCAGCAGTCAATCGAGGCACAATGAGCAGTTCTTC.

The chain couples TRBV6-5 to TRBJ2-3, with TRBD2 matching 9 bases. There are 15 residues in the CDR3. V trimming: 5 bases; J trimming: 9 bases; junction bases outside the gene matches: 12. Per the germline V gene, CDR1 is MNHEY and CDR2 is SVGAGI. The CDR3 protein is CASSGGGLAGRTQYF. The CDR3 region has the DNA TGTGCCAGCAGTGGGGGAGGGCTAGCGGGAAGGACGCAGTATTTT.

The chain carries TRBV7-9 and TRBJ1-2; 8 bases are shared with TRBD1. CDR1 and CDR2 (germline): SEHNR, FQNEAQ (reference sequence). This CDR3 spans 13 amino acids. Trimming cost V 5 bases and J 8 bases; bases outside gene matches: 7. CDR3 nucleotide sequence: TGTGCCAGCAGCGTAGGACAGGGTGGCGGCTACACCTTC. This codes for CASSVGQGGGYTF.

The rearrangement uses TRBV18 and TRBJ2-1; the match to TRBD1 covers 7 bases. V was pared by 3 bases and J by 1 base, with 3 bases of the junction left unmatched. CDR1 KGHSH and CDR2 LQKENI come from the germline V gene. The CDR3 runs to 15 residues. CDR3 protein: CASSPDRVSYNEQFF. CDR3 in DNA: TGTGCCAGCTCACCCGACAGGGTATCCTACAATGAGCAGTTCTTC.

This clone is a singleton in its sample. V usage is TRBV5-1 and J usage is TRBJ1-1; perhaps TRBD1 as D (5 bases). Trimming removed 4 bases at V and 5 bases at J, with 12 bases between. This CDR3 is built from 13 residues. Germline V gene sequence: CDR1 SGHRS, CDR2 YFSETQ. CDR3 in amino acids: CASSLVGVTEAFF. The DNA of the CDR3 is TGCGCCAGCAGCCTGGTGGGGGTTACTGAAGCTTTCTTT.

This chain uses TRBV7-3 with TRBJ2-3; D tentatively reads TRBD1 or TRBD2 (5 bases each). There are 16 residues in the CDR3. Germline V CDR1 and CDR2: SGHTA, FQGTGA. Trimming shortened V by 5 bases and J by 1 base, and 16 bases separated the two germline ends. The CDR3 DNA sequence: TGTGCCAGCAGCAGCCGTGGGGGATCGGGCACAGATACGCAGTATTTT. Encoded protein: CASSSRGGSGTDTQYF.

This clone has a single count. The gene calls are TRBV7-8 and TRBJ1-2; a possible D gene is TRBD1 (6 bases). The CDR3 has 15 amino acids. Germline CDR1 reads SGHVS; CDR2 reads FQNEAQ. The V end was cut by 5 bases, the J end by 7 bases, with 20 bases between. For the CDR3, the DNA is TGTGCCAGCAGCCAAGTCGATTATCAGGGGTCTGGCTACACCTTC. This gives the protein CASSQVDYQGSGYTF.

V is TRBV6-1 and J is TRBJ2-7, with 9 bases fitting TRBD1. CDR3 length equals 17 residues. The ends lost 4 bases at V and 3 bases at J; junction bases unmatched: 13. Germline V gene data show CDR1 as MNHNS and CDR2 as SASEGT. CDR3 coding DNA: TGTGCCAGCAGTGCCGAGGGACAGGGCTTTGGAAGCTACGAGCAGTACTTC. Its protein product is CASSAEGQGFGSYEQYF.

CDR3 DNA: TGTGCCAGCCAACCGACTAGCGGGAGCTACGAGCAGTACTTC. Its translation is CASQPTSGSYEQYF. The rearrangement uses TRBV19 and TRBJ2-7; TRBD2 matches 12 bases. CDR3 length equals 14 residues. CDR1 LNHDA and CDR2 SQIVND come from the germline V gene (reference sequence). The trim removed 9 bases at V and 3 bases at J, leaving 6 bases unmatched. Supplemented by reference TRBV19 and TRBJ2-7, the full variable domain reads DGGITQSPKYLFRKEGQNVTLSCEQNLNHDAMYWYRQDPGQGLRLIYYSQIVNDFQKGDIAEGYSVSREKKESFPLTVTSAQKNPTAFYLCASQPTSGSYEQYFGPGTRLTVT.

The J gene is TRBJ2-5, the V gene TRBV30; D possibly corresponds to TRBD1 (5 bases). CDR3 length equals 13 residues. V lost 2 bases and J 6 bases, leaving 13 bases between the germline ends. Germline assignment: CDR1 GTSNPN and CDR2 SVGIG (reference sequence). The CDR3 coding sequence is TGTGCCTGGAGTATCAGCAGGGCAAAGACCCAGTACTTC. Translating it yields CAWSISRAKTQYF.

With respect to this clone: An end of the junction differs from the germline gene, which may be a read error. The chain carries TRBV19 and TRBJ2-3, with D perhaps matching TRBD1 (6 bases). CDR3 length: 11 residues. Germline CDR1 LNHDA, CDR2 SQIVND (reference sequence). CDR3 sequence reads: CASSKTGTQYF. The CDR3 nucleotides are TGTGCCAGTAGTAAGACAGGTACGCAGTATTTT.

The CDR3 sequence is CASSLQGSVGAFF. The DNA for the CDR3 is TGTGCCAGCAGCTTACAAGGGTCGGTCGGAGCTTTCTTT. The rearrangement links TRBV11-2 to TRBJ1-1; unclear D gene. Germline values: CDR1 SGHAT, CDR2 FQNNGV. The CDR3 is made up of 13 amino acids. Trimming pared 2 bases from V and 10 bases from J, leaving 14 bases between.

The V and J genes are TRBV6-5 and TRBJ1-6; the D gene is possibly TRBD1 (5 bases). Germline V gene lookup returns CDR1 MNHEY and CDR2 SVGAGI. The CDR3 extends over 13 amino acids. V lost 7 bases to trimming and J lost 6 bases, with 10 bases between them. The CDR3 loop reads CASTRVPNSPLHF. The CDR3 coding sequence is TGTGCCAGCACCAGGGTCCCTAATTCACCCCTCCACTTT.

The chain has TRBV7-2 and TRBJ2-7, with TRBD1 matching over 12 bases. Per the germline V gene, CDR1 is SGHTA and CDR2 is FQGNSA. The CDR3 runs to 15 residues. The V gene end was trimmed by 5 bases and the J gene end by 6 bases; junction bases not matched to a gene: 8. The CDR3 protein is CASSRAGTGGREQYF. CDR3 nucleotides: TGTGCCAGCAGCCGAGCCGGGACAGGGGGCCGCGAGCAGTACTTC.